This TCR beta chain emerged from a study of a mutant IDH1 vaccine in newly diagnosed glioma. Background on the study: Beforehand, treatment had been radiotherapy, temozolomide, or both; the majority received both. At week 47 came visit V13, while visit V12 had come at week 35.

This clone came up a few times. The antigen remains undetermined. Sample time point: week 47, end of study. Every single dose of the vaccine, 300 ug of mutant IDH1 20-mer peptide, came with topical imiquimod. Per the germline V gene, CDR1 is LGHNA and CDR2 is YSLEER. CDR3 size: 16 residues. V shed 0 bases and J shed 3 bases, with 9 bases lying between them. Clones were sequenced by immunoSEQ multiplex PCR, and TCRdb holds only the in-frame ones, with some missing. Of around 84,000 clones listed, 75% to 85% are singletons. The V gene is TRBV4-3, the J gene TRBJ2-6; a possible D gene is TRBD2 (5 bases). The origin of this receptor is a man aged 35-49 years with glioma. Material: PBMCs, obtained from a glioma patient whose treatment included an IDH1 peptide vaccine. CDR3 sequence (DNA): TGCGCCAGCAGCCAAGATCGAGGGAGTGGGGCCAACGTCCTGACTTTC. Amino acids: CASSQDRGSGANVLTF.